This T cell receptor (beta chain) was identified during a study of CD8+CD57+ T cells in acquired aplastic anemia. The CDR3 extends over 12 amino acids. From germline, CDR1 is LNHDA and CDR2 SQIVND (reference sequence). V lost 5 bases, J lost 8 bases, and 9 bases lay in between. Using genomic DNA as the template, TCR beta VDJ and CDR3 profiling was carried out. TCRdb passed the reads through MiXCR, listing each CDR3 protein once. The sample has roughly 64,000 distinct CDR3 sequences; 45% to 70% are singletons. This clonotype came up once. The source of this sequence is a human donor in good health, serving as a control. The rearrangement joins TRBV19 to TRBJ1-4; unclear D gene. The specimen was sorted CD4+, CD8+, or CD8+CD57+ T cells (not recorded which) from PBMCs. CDR3 DNA: TGTGCCAGTAGTCACGGACGGGAAAAACTGTTTTTT. It encodes CASSHGREKLFF. The full variable domain, in which reference TRBV19 and TRBJ1-4 provide the parts outside the CDR3, is DGGITQSPKYLFRKEGQNVTLSCEQNLNHDAMYWYRQDPGQGLRLIYYSQIVNDFQKGDIAEGYSVSREKKESFPLTVTSAQKNPTAFYLCASSHGREKLFFGSGTQLSVL.